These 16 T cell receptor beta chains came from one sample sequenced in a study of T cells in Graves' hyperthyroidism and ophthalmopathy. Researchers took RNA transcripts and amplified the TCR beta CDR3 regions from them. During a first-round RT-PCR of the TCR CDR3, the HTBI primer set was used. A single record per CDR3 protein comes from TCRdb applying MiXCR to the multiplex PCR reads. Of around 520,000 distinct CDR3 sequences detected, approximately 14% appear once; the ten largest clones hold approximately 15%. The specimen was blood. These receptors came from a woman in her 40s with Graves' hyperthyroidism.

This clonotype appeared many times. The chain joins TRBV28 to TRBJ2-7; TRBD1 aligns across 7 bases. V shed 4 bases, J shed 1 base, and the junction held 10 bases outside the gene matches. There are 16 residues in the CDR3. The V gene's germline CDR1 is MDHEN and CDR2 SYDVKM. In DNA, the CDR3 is TGTGCCAGCAGTTCGGGACAGTCTTTGATTTCCTACGAGCAGTACTTC. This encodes CASSSGQSLISYEQYF.

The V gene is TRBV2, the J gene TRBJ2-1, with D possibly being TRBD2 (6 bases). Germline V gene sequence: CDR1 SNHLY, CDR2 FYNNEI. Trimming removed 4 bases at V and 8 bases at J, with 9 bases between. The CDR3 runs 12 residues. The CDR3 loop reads CASSGPGDEQFF. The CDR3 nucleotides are TGTGCCAGCAGTGGTCCGGGGGATGAGCAGTTCTTC.

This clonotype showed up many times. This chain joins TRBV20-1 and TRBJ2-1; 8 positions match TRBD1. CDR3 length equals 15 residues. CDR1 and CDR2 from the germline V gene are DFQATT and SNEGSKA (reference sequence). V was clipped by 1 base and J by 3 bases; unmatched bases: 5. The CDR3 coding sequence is TGCAGTGCTAGAGGGACAGGGACTGACTACAATGAGCAGTTCTTC. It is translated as CSARGTGTDYNEQFF.

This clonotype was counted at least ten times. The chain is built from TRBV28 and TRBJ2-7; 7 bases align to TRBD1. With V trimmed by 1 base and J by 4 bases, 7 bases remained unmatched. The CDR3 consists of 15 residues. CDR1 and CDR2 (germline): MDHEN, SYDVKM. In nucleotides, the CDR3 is TGTGCCAGCAGTTTATATGGGACAGCCCAATACGAGCAGTACTTC. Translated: CASSLYGTAQYEQYF.

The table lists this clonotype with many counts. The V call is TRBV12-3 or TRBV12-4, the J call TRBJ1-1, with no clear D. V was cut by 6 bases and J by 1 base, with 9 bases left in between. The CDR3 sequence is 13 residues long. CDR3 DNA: TGTGCCAGCAGCTTAACAGCGAACACTGAAGCTTTCTTT. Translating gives CASSLTANTEAFF.

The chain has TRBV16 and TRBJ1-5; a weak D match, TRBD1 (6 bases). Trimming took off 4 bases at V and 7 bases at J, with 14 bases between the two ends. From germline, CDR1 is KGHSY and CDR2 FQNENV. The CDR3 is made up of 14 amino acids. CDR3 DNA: TGTGCCAGCAGCCCGAGGGGGGAGCGGCAGCCCCAGCATTTT. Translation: CASSPRGERQPQHF.

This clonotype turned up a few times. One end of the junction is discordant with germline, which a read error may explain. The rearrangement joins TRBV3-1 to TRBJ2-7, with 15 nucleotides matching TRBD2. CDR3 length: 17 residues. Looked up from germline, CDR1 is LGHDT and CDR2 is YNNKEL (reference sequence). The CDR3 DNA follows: TGTGCCAGCAGACAAGCCGGGACTAGCGGGAGGAGCTACGAGCAGTACTTC. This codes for CASRQAGTSGRSYEQYF.

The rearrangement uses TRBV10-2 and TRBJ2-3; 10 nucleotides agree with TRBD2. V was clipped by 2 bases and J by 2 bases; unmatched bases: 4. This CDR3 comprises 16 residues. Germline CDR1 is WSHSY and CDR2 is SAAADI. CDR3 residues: CASSEMLAGVTDTQYF. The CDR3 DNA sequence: TGCGCCAGCAGTGAGATGCTAGCGGGGGTCACAGATACGCAGTATTTT.

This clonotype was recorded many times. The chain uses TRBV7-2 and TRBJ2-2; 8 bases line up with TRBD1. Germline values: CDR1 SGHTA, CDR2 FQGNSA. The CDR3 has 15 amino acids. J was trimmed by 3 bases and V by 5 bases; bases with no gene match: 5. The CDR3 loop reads CASSPWTGHTGELFF. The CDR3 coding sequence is TGTGCCAGCAGCCCCTGGACAGGGCACACCGGGGAGCTGTTTTTT.

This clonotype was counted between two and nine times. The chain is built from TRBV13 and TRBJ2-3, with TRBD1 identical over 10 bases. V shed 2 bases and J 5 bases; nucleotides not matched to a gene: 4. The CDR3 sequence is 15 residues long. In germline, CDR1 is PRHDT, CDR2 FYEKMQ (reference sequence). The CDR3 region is CASSLRGQGEDTQYF. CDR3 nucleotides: TGTGCCAGCAGCTTACGAGGACAGGGGGAAGATACGCAGTATTTT. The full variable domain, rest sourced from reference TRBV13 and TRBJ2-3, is AAGVIQSPRHLIKEKRETATLKCYPIPRHDTVYWYQQGPGQDPQFLISFYEKMQSDKGSIPDRFSAQQFSDYHSELNMSSLELGDSALYFCASSLRGQGEDTQYFGPGTRLTVL.

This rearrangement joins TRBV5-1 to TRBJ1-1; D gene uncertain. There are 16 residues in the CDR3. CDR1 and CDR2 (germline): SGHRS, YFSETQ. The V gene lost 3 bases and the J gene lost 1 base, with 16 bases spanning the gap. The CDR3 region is CASSSQGRESNTEAFF. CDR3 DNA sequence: TGCGCCAGCAGCTCCCAAGGTAGGGAGTCGAACACTGAAGCTTTCTTT.

The CDR3 DNA sequence: TGTGCCAGCACCCTCCAGTATGGGGAGCTGTTTTTT. Amino acid sequence: CASTLQYGELFF. The chain has TRBV5-8 and TRBJ2-2; no firm D call. This CDR3 is 12 amino acids long. Germline CDR1 is SGHTS and CDR2 is YDEGEE. V was shortened by 6 bases and J by 8 bases, with 11 bases between the two germline ends.

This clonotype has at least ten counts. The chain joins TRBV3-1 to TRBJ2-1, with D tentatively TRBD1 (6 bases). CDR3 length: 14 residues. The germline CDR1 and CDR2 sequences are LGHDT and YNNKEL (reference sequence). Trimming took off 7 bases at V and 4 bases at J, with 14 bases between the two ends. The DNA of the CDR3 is TGTGCCAGCACCCAGGGGCTACTATACAATGAGCAGTTCTTC. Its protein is CASTQGLLYNEQFF.

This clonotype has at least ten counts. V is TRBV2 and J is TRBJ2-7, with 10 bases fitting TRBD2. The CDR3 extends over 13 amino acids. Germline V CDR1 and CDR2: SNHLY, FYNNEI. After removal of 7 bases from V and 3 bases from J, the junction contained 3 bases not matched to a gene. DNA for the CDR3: TGTGCCAGCACGGTAGCGGGAGGCTACGAGCAGTACTTC. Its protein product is CASTVAGGYEQYF.

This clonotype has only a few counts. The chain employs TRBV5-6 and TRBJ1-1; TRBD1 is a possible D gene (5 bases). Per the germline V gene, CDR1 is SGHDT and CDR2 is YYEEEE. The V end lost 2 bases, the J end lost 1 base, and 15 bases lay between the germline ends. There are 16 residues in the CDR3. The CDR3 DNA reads TGTGCCAGCAGCTTACCGTGGGGGAACGAGAACACTGAAGCTTTCTTT. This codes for CASSLPWGNENTEAFF.

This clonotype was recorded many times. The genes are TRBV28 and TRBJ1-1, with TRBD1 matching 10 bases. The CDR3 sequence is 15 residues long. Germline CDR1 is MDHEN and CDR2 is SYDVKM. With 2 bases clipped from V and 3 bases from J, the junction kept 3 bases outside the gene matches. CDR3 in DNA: TGTGCCAGCAGTTTAGGCGACAGGGGGCACACTGAAGCTTTCTTT. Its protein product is CASSLGDRGHTEAFF.